A selection of T cell receptor beta chains follows, all from one sample in a study of blood T cell repertoires in COVID-19. Produced via immunoSEQ multiplex PCR; TCRdb's table is partial and in-frame only. The repertoire includes around 200,000 clones, approximately 81% of them detected once, and roughly 18% sits in the top ten. Material: peripheral blood. The receptors here all came from a person aged 70 to 85 with COVID-19, enrolled during active disease. The CDR3 runs from the conserved cysteine through the conserved F or W. A D gene is named only where the DNA matches it firmly. A row's size may be missing; if present it is once, few, many or a size class.

d_gene	j_gene	v_gene	abundance	CDR3aa	CDR3nt
.	TRBJ1-4	TRBV5-1	.	CASSSGVATNEKLFF	TGCGCCAGCAGCTCCGGGGTTGCAACTAATGAAAAACTGTTTTTT
.	TRBJ1-3	TRBV19	.	CASRPPGIRSGNTIYF	TGTGCCAGTAGGCCGCCGGGGATAAGGTCTGGAAACACCATATATTTT
.	TRBJ1-2	TRBV28	few	CAAGAGYGYTF	TGTGCCGCGGGAGCGGGCTATGGCTACACCTTC
TRBD2	TRBJ2-4	TRBV28	.	CASSLGLAGVAKNIQYF	TGTGCCAGCAGTTTAGGCCTAGCGGGGGTAGCCAAAAACATTCAGTACTTC
TRBD2	TRBJ2-5	TRBV4-1	.	CASSQEVSGAIETPYF	TGCGCCAGCAGCCAAGAGGTTAGCGGGGCCATCGAGACCCCGTACTTC
.	TRBJ1-1	TRBV4-3	once	CASSQGYEHQAFF	TGCGCCAGCAGCCAAGGATATGAACATCAAGCTTTCTTT
TRBD1	TRBJ1-6	TRBV28	.	CASSRRTGRDSPLHF	TGTGCCAGCAGTCGCCGGACAGGGAGGGATTCACCCCTCCACTTT
TRBD2	TRBJ2-1	TRBV6-5	.	CASSRGTSGESEQFF	TGTGCCAGCAGCCGAGGGACTAGCGGGGAGAGTGAGCAGTTCTTC
.	TRBJ2-7	TRBV27	once	CASSWGATNSYEQYF	TGTGCCAGCAGTTGGGGCGCAACCAACTCCTACGAGCAGTACTTC
.	TRBJ1-5	TRBV30	.	CACSQTLNQPQHF	TGTGCCTGTTCTCAGACACTCAATCAGCCCCAGCATTTT
TRBD1	TRBJ2-6	TRBV5-1	few	CASSLMGSGGTGANVLTF	TGCGCCAGCAGCTTGATGGGTTCAGGGGGTACTGGGGCCAACGTCCTGACTTTC
TRBD2	TRBJ2-5	TRBV9	.	CASSAASGGAGETQYF	TGTGCCAGCAGCGCCGCTAGCGGGGGGGCAGGGGAGACCCAGTACTTC
TRBD1	TRBJ1-6	TRBV9	.	CASSARQGSSPLHF	TGTGCCAGCAGCGCAAGACAGGGTAGTTCACCCCTCCACTTT
.	TRBJ1-6	TRBV18	few	CASSQVPISGDSPLHF	TGTGCCAGCTCACAGGTCCCGATCTCAGGGGATTCACCCCTCCACTTT
.	TRBJ1-3	TRBV10-3	.	CAIIATGGNTIYF	TGTGCCATCATCGCTACGGGGGGAAACACCATATATTTT
TRBD1	TRBJ1-5	TRBV5-5	.	CASSLRDRGSHQPQHF	TGTGCCAGCAGCTTGAGAGACAGGGGCAGCCATCAGCCCCAGCATTTT
.	TRBJ1-2	TRBV6-5	once	CASSYSTSYGYTF	TGTGCCAGCAGTTACTCGACATCCTATGGCTACACCTTC
TRBD1	TRBJ2-6	TRBV7-3	.	CASSSTGGVTSGANVLTF	TGTGCCAGCAGCTCGACAGGGGGCGTTACCTCTGGGGCCAACGTCCTGACTTTC
.	TRBJ1-2	TRBV12-3/TRBV12-4	.	CASSVGASGYTF	TGTGCCAGCTCTGTGGGGGCGAGTGGCTACACCTTC
.	TRBJ2-5	TRBV29-1	.	CSVPNQETQYF	TGCAGCGTCCCCAACCAAGAGACCCAGTACTTC
.	TRBJ1-1	TRBV7-3	.	CASSLMGGPDTEAFF	TGTGCCAGCAGCTTAATGGGGGGGCCTGACACTGAAGCTTTCTTT
.	TRBJ2-5	TRBV6-5	once	CASSSRGFQETQYF	TGTGCCAGCAGCTCCAGAGGGTTCCAAGAGACCCAGTACTTC
TRBD2	TRBJ2-3	TRBV7-6	once	CASTTRPGLAGGPDTQYF	TGTGCCAGCACTACCCGCCCGGGACTAGCGGGAGGCCCCGATACGCAGTATTTT
TRBD1	TRBJ2-1	TRBV5-3	.	CARRRDSGTARENEQFF	TGTGCCAGAAGGCGTGACTCCGGGACAGCCCGTGAGAATGAGCAGTTCTTC
TRBD2	TRBJ2-5	TRBV5-4	.	CASSTSIAGVRETQYF	TGTGCCAGCAGCACTAGCATAGCGGGAGTAAGGGAGACCCAGTACTTC
.	TRBJ2-6	TRBV6-5	.	CASSYFSSGANVLTF	TGTGCCAGCAGTTACTTCTCCTCTGGGGCCAACGTCCTGACTTTC
.	TRBJ2-2	TRBV7-3	.	CASRIEADTGELFF	TGTGCCAGCAGGATAGAGGCTGACACCGGGGAGCTGTTTTTT
.	TRBJ1-5	TRBV19	.	CASSIVRHLNQPQHF	TGTGCCAGTAGTATAGTGAGACACCTAAATCAGCCCCAGCATTTT
.	TRBJ1-2	TRBV27	.	CASSLSRSVYGYTF	TGTGCCAGCAGTTTATCGAGAAGTGTGTATGGCTACACCTTC
TRBD1	TRBJ2-5	TRBV24-1	once	CATSEVGQAQETQYF	TGTGCCACCAGTGAGGTGGGACAGGCACAAGAGACCCAGTACTTC
TRBD2	TRBJ2-5	TRBV7-2	once	CASSLLAGVETQYF	TGTGCCAGCAGCCTACTAGCGGGAGTTGAGACCCAGTACTTC
TRBD1	TRBJ1-6	TRBV9	.	CASSSPGGTGNSPLHF	TGTGCCAGCAGCTCACCCGGCGGGACAGGGAATTCACCCCTCCACTTT
.	TRBJ1-5	TRBV27	.	CASSSLDRIQGNQPQHF	TGTGCCAGCAGTTCCTTGGACAGAATACAGGGCAATCAGCCCCAGCATTTT
TRBD1	TRBJ1-1	TRBV28	.	CASSFVRGAFF	TGTGCCAGCAGTTTCGTCAGGGGGGCTTTCTTT
TRBD1	TRBJ1-2	TRBV28	.	CASRSGQRTNYGYTF	TGTGCCAGCAGATCGGGACAGCGGACTAACTATGGCTACACCTTC
TRBD2	TRBJ2-7	TRBV25-1	once	CASASSGGSYEQYF	TGTGCCAGCGCTAGTAGCGGGGGAAGCTACGAGCAGTACTTC
TRBD1	TRBJ2-5	TRBV6-5	.	CASSYSNRGFWETQYF	TGTGCCAGCAGTTACTCGAACAGGGGTTTTTGGGAGACCCAGTACTTC
.	TRBJ2-1	TRBV3-1/TRBV3-2	.	CASSREGTGIYNEQFF	TGTGCCAGCAGCCGCGAAGGTACAGGGATTTACAATGAGCAGTTCTTC
.	TRBJ1-5	TRBV6-1	.	CASSEVGGQRNQPQHF	TGTGCCAGCAGTGAAGTAGGAGGGCAGCGCAATCAGCCCCAGCATTTT
.	TRBJ2-2	TRBV7-2	.	CASSLDARSGELFF	TGTGCCAGCAGCTTAGACGCCAGAAGCGGGGAGCTGTTTTTT
.	TRBJ2-7	TRBV5-6	.	CASSPEGEYYEQYF	TGTGCCAGCAGCCCGGAGGGCGAATACTACGAGCAGTACTTC
.	TRBJ1-1	TRBV9	.	CASSVGIVNTEAFF	TGTGCCAGCAGCGTAGGTATAGTGAACACTGAAGCTTTCTTT
TRBD1	TRBJ2-2	TRBV7-9	.	CASSLPQGAVANTGELFF	TGTGCCAGCAGCTTACCCCAGGGGGCGGTCGCGAACACCGGGGAGCTGTTTTTT
.	TRBJ1-5	TRBV4-1	.	CASSTGDSNQPQHF	TGCGCCAGCAGTACAGGTGATAGCAATCAGCCCCAGCATTTT
.	TRBJ1-1	TRBV23-1	.	CASSQWVGDTEAFF	TGCGCCAGCAGTCAATGGGTCGGGGACACTGAAGCTTTCTTT
.	TRBJ1-6	TRBV19	.	CASSIGGDSPLHF	TGTGCCAGTAGTATAGGAGGTGATTCACCCCTCCACTTT
.	TRBJ2-2	TRBV19	.	CASGRGQHTGELFF	TGTGCCAGTGGCAGGGGTCAGCACACCGGGGAGCTGTTTTTT
TRBD1	TRBJ1-2	TRBV29-1	.	CSVESGQQGARGYTF	TGCAGCGTTGAGTCCGGCCAACAGGGGGCGCGGGGCTACACCTTC
.	TRBJ1-3	TRBV15	.	CATSRDRENTIYF	TGTGCCACCAGCAGAGACAGGGAAAACACCATATATTTT
.	TRBJ2-1	TRBV12-2	.	CASRSPGGRRGEQFF	TGTGCAAGTCGCTCTCCGGGCGGGAGGAGGGGTGAGCAGTTCTTC
TRBD2	TRBJ2-3	TRBV11-2	.	CASSLLADSSDTQYF	TGTGCCAGCAGCCTCCTAGCGGATTCGTCGGATACGCAGTATTTT
TRBD1	TRBJ2-3	TRBV13	.	CASSLTGTGGNTDTQYF	TGTGCCAGCAGCTTGACCGGGACAGGGGGGAACACAGATACGCAGTATTTT
.	TRBJ1-2	TRBV14	.	CASSPIMDYGYTF	TGTGCCAGCAGCCCTATAATGGACTATGGCTACACCTTC
TRBD1	TRBJ1-1	TRBV27	.	CASKQGVMNTEAFF	TGTGCCAGCAAACAGGGGGTAATGAACACTGAAGCTTTCTTT
.	TRBJ2-7	TRBV2	.	CASSEAWPNSYEQYF	TGTGCCAGCAGTGAAGCCTGGCCCAACTCCTACGAGCAGTACTTC
.	TRBJ2-4	TRBV6-6	.	CASSTGEALVNIQYF	TGTGCCAGCAGCACGGGGGAAGCATTGGTAAACATTCAGTACTTC
.	TRBJ2-2	TRBV6-7	few	CASSYSPGTQNTGELFF	TGTGCCAGCAGTTACTCGCCCGGGACACAGAACACCGGGGAGCTGTTTTTT
TRBD2	TRBJ2-1	TRBV7-2	.	CASSLSSSGEYNEQFF	TGTGCCAGCAGCTTAAGTTCTAGCGGGGAATACAATGAGCAGTTCTTC
.	TRBJ1-6	TRBV3-1/TRBV3-2	.	CASSPGLNSPLHF	TGTGCCAGCAGCCCCGGTCTTAATTCACCCCTCCACTTT